This TCR beta chain was obtained from a study of blood T cell repertoires in COVID-19. Original handling: Nucleated cell counts were estimated from reference gene primer amplification. Measured with immunoSEQ multiplex PCR; TCRdb has only the in-frame clones, and not every one. Clone size and the V and J calls come from that table; the DNA yielded D and trimming. The sample lists 250,000 or so clones, 85% to 95% seen once, with approximately 3% in the top ten. Only a few counts were recorded for this clone. The CDR3 spans 14 residues. Trimming cost V 7 bases and J 7 bases, with 16 bases left between them. Germline V lookup: CDR1 MDHEN, CDR2 SYDVKM.

V usage is TRBV28 and J usage is TRBJ1-4, with D possibly matching TRBD1 (6 bases). This receptor was obtained from a man aged 35-49 years who had been exposed to COVID-19. Sequences were obtained from PBMCs or T cells enriched from blood (not recorded which). DNA for the CDR3: TGTGCCAGCACCCAAGGCCCCAGGGGTGAAAAACTGTTTTTT. It translates to CASTQGPRGEKLFF.